The 26 T cell receptor beta chains below come from one sample, sequenced in a study of beta chain features in type 1 diabetes. Expressed TCRB transcripts were sequenced, since all the RNA that had been isolated was reverse transcribed. Measured with immunoSEQ multiplex PCR; TCRdb has only the in-frame clones, and not every one. The sample includes more than 350,000 clones, more than 9.5% of them seen just once. The specimen sequenced was naive CD4+ T cells from blood. Source of these receptors: a woman between 18 and 30 years old in good health.

This clone was observed a handful of times. This chain joins TRBV6-8 and TRBJ2-2; 7 nucleotides line up with TRBD1. This CDR3 has 14 residues. Germline CDR1 reads MNHGY; CDR2 reads SAAAGT. Trimming at V came to 5 bases and at J to 1 base, leaving 1 base not matched to a gene. The CDR3: CASSRTGNTGELFF. The CDR3 DNA follows: TGTGCCAGCAGTCGGACAGGGAACACCGGGGAGCTGTTTTTT.

The chain couples TRBV5-1 to TRBJ1-4, with TRBD1 matching over 8 bases. Looked up from germline, CDR1 is SGHRS and CDR2 is YFSETQ. The CDR3 has 14 residues. The junction had 7 bases not matched to a gene; V was cut back by 4 bases and J by 8 bases. The CDR3 DNA follows: TGCGCCAGCAGCACCGCCGGGACAGGCGAAAAACTGTTTTTT. Its protein product is CASSTAGTGEKLFF.

V usage is TRBV19 and J usage is TRBJ1-2, with TRBD1 as a possible D gene (6 bases). This CDR3 contains 16 residues. Germline V lookup: CDR1 LNHDA, CDR2 SQIVND (reference sequence). Trimming took 3 bases from V and 3 from J, leaving 17 bases between them. CDR3 nucleotide sequence: TGTGCCAGTAGTATCACCGGTAAACAGGGCCACTATGGCTACACCTTC. Amino acids: CASSITGKQGHYGYTF.

In its sample, this clone was seen a few times. CDR3 sequence (DNA): TGCAGCGTCGGTGAGGGGCGGGAGCAGTTCTTC. Amino acid sequence: CSVGEGREQFF. This sequence joins TRBV29-1 and TRBJ2-1; the D call may be TRBD1 or TRBD2 (5 bases each). The CDR3 totals 11 residues. Trimming took off 6 bases at V and 10 bases at J, with 13 bases between the two ends. The V gene's germline CDR1 is SQVTM and CDR2 ANQGSEA.

The J gene is TRBJ2-2, the V gene TRBV18, with 7 bases fitting TRBD1. Germline assignment: CDR1 KGHSH and CDR2 LQKENI. The CDR3 sequence is 13 residues long. V was pared by 5 bases and J by 5 bases, with 2 bases of the junction left unmatched. Here the CDR3 reads CASSGTATGELFF. For the CDR3, the DNA is TGTGCCAGCTCAGGGACAGCTACCGGGGAGCTGTTTTTT.

V gene TRBV10-3 combines with J gene TRBJ1-4, with 9 bases that match TRBD1. V lost 10 bases to trimming and J lost 6 bases; unmatched junction nucleotides: 6. CDR1 is ENHRY and CDR2 is SYGVKD in the germline V gene. This CDR3 has 13 residues. CDR3: CATNRGLDEKLFF. The CDR3 DNA reads as TGTGCCACCAACAGGGGGCTGGATGAAAAACTGTTTTTT.

J is TRBJ1-2 and V is TRBV7-2; D is unresolved. CDR3 length: 13 amino acids. Germline V lookup: CDR1 SGHTA, CDR2 FQGNSA. V was cut by 5 bases and J by 6 bases, with 13 bases left in between. CDR3 sequence (DNA): TGTGCCAGCAGCCACGAAGTTGTCCATGGCTACACCTTC. Amino acids: CASSHEVVHGYTF.

Here the CDR3 DNA reads TGTGCCAGCAGTTTATGGGGACAGGGGCAGTTCTTC. As protein: CASSLWGQGQFF. J is TRBJ2-1 and V is TRBV28; TRBD1 matches at 9 bases. CDR1 and CDR2 (germline): MDHEN, SYDVKM. Trimming cost V 0 bases and J 12 bases; bases outside gene matches: 0. This CDR3 has 12 residues.

The sample holds a few counts of this clone. The chain employs TRBV7-3 and TRBJ2-1, with a possible D match to TRBD1 (5 bases). The CDR3 length is 13 residues. Trimming left V 2 bases short and J 4 bases short, with 6 bases between. Germline lookup yields CDR1 SGHTA and CDR2 FQGTGA. DNA of the CDR3: TGTGCCAGCAGCTTAGACAGTTACAATGAGCAGTTCTTC. Its translation: CASSLDSYNEQFF.

V usage is TRBV4-3 and J usage is TRBJ1-4; D ambiguous. This CDR3 has 15 amino acids. The V and J ends lost 0 bases and 5 bases respectively, with 10 bases between them. Per germline, CDR1 LGHNA and CDR2 YSLEER. In DNA, the CDR3 is TGCGCCAGCAGCCAAGAGACAAATTTAAATGAAAAACTGTTTTTT. Amino acids: CASSQETNLNEKLFF.

This clone has more than one count but fewer than ten. The chain combines TRBV30 with TRBJ1-2; 11 positions match TRBD1. In germline, CDR1 is GTSNPN, CDR2 SVGIG (reference sequence). V lost 3 bases to trimming and J lost 6 bases; unmatched junction nucleotides: 6. CDR3 length equals 14 residues. CDR3 region: CAWRGQGVLHGYTF. The CDR3 region has the DNA TGTGCCTGGAGGGGACAGGGGGTCCTCCATGGCTACACCTTC.

The V gene is TRBV11-2, the J gene TRBJ2-1; D is perhaps TRBD1 (7 bases). The V and J ends lost 5 bases and 7 bases respectively, with 27 bases between them. The germline V gene encodes CDR1 SGHAT and CDR2 FQNNGV. The CDR3 extends over 18 amino acids. The CDR3 coding sequence is TGTGCCAGCAGCGGATTACAGGGGACCCGGGGGAAGCGGAATGAGCAGTTCTTC. Translation: CASSGLQGTRGKRNEQFF.

Note on this clone: The sample carries other DNA sequences with the same CDR3. The chain employs TRBV7-2 and TRBJ2-5; D is unclear. The CDR3 has 13 residues. The germline V gene encodes CDR1 SGHTA and CDR2 FQGNSA. Trimming stripped 5 bases from V and 4 bases from J, with 11 bases between. The CDR3 loop is CASSTRLAETQYF. In DNA form, the CDR3 reads TGTGCCAGCAGCACCCGCCTGGCAGAGACCCAGTACTTC.

This clone appeared a few times. The chain links TRBV29-1 to TRBJ1-2; the D gene is possibly TRBD1 (6 bases). Germline CDR1 is SQVTM and CDR2 is ANQGSEA. The ends were cut back, 3 bases at V and 2 bases at J, with 10 bases in the middle. This CDR3 region has 13 residues. The CDR3 bases are TGCAGCGTTGACAGGGGATGGAACTATGGCTACACCTTC. Translation gives CSVDRGWNYGYTF.

This clone was seen a few times. The V call is TRBV7-9, the J call TRBJ2-7; either TRBD1 or TRBD2 may supply D (5 bases each). V lost 5 bases and J 6 bases, leaving 11 bases between the germline ends. The CDR3 length is 12 residues. CDR1 and CDR2 from the germline V gene are SEHNR and FQNEAQ (reference sequence). The CDR3 DNA follows: TGTGCCAGCAGCGTCGGGACCGCCGAGCAGTACTTC. This sequence encodes CASSVGTAEQYF.

The sample holds a few counts of this clone. This chain links TRBV25-1 with TRBJ1-5; D may be TRBD1 (5 bases). This CDR3 spans 13 amino acids. With 5 bases removed from V and 3 bases from J, the gap between germline ends came to 8 bases. Per the germline V gene, CDR1 is MGHDK and CDR2 is SYGVNS. In DNA form, the CDR3 reads TGTGCCAGCAGTTGGGGGATCAATCAGCCCCAGCATTTT. As protein: CASSWGINQPQHF.

The table lists this clone with a few counts. The gene calls are TRBV4-3 and TRBJ2-5; D ambiguous. V was trimmed by 3 bases and J by 5 bases, leaving 7 bases between them. The CDR3 consists of 12 residues. In germline, CDR1 is LGHNA, CDR2 YSLEER. The CDR3 DNA reads as TGCGCCAGCAGCCACCTTGGGGAGACCCAGTACTTC. This sequence encodes CASSHLGETQYF.

This chain joins TRBV14 and TRBJ2-2; possibly TRBD1 or TRBD2 for D (5 bases each). Germline CDR1 SGHDN, CDR2 FVKESK. The CDR3 length is 13 residues. V was trimmed by 4 bases and J by 4 bases, leaving 7 bases between them. CDR3 bases: TGTGCCAGCAGCCTGGGACCCACCGGGGAGCTGTTTTTT. Amino acids: CASSLGPTGELFF.

This sequence joins TRBV14 and TRBJ2-7; the match to TRBD1 covers 10 bases. V dropped 1 base and J dropped 5; count of bases not matched to a gene: 5. The CDR3 is 15 residues long. In germline, CDR1 is SGHDN, CDR2 FVKESK. CDR3 protein: CASSQGGTGAHEQYF. The DNA for the CDR3 is TGTGCCAGCAGCCAAGGAGGGACAGGGGCCCACGAGCAGTACTTC.

This clone was detected only a few times. The chain combines TRBV29-1 with TRBJ2-7, with no clear D. With the DNA end fitting TRBJ2-5 better, the J assignment may be wrong. From germline, CDR1 is SQVTM and CDR2 ANQGSEA. The CDR3 totals 13 residues. In nucleotides, the CDR3 is TGCAGCGTTGAAGGTCGCCCCAAGGAGACCCAGTACTTC. Translating gives CSVEGRPKETQYF.

This clone was detected only a few times. The sample holds other DNA sequences that translate to the same CDR3. This chain uses TRBV14 with TRBJ2-7; D remains ambiguous. Germline CDR1 reads SGHDN; CDR2 reads FVKESK. There are 11 residues in the CDR3. Trimming removed 1 base from V and 4 bases from J, with 2 bases in between. CDR3 bases: TGTGCCAGCAGCCAAGCTTACGAGCAGTACTTC. It translates to CASSQAYEQYF.

The chain joins TRBV19 to TRBJ2-1, with TRBD2 matching over 8 bases. Losses at the gene ends were 7 bases for V and 7 bases for J; bases not matched to a gene: 6. The V gene's germline CDR1 is LNHDA and CDR2 SQIVND (reference sequence). The CDR3 covers 13 residues. The CDR3 spells CASKLGGGNEQFF. The CDR3 DNA sequence: TGTGCCAGTAAGCTCGGCGGGGGGAATGAGCAGTTCTTC.

The chain recombines TRBV4-2 with TRBJ2-5; D is uncertain. Germline CDR1 is LGHNA and CDR2 is YNFKEQ. This CDR3 has 15 residues. Trimming removed 4 bases at V and 5 bases at J, with 17 bases between. The CDR3 sequence is CASSRPARAGETQYF. CDR3 DNA: TGTGCCAGCAGCCGACCGGCCCGAGCTGGGGAGACCCAGTACTTC.

This clone was recorded a few times. DNA for the CDR3: TGTGCCAGCAGCCGACAGGGGTTGGAGGCCAATGAGCAGTTCTTC. It translates to CASSRQGLEANEQFF. The genes are TRBV14 and TRBJ2-1; 8 bases match TRBD1. V trimming: 4 bases; J trimming: 6 bases; junction bases outside the gene matches: 8. The CDR3 has 15 residues. In germline, CDR1 is SGHDN, CDR2 FVKESK.

This clone appeared a few times. The chain is built from TRBV7-2 and TRBJ2-1; 7 nucleotides align to TRBD2. Germline V gives CDR1 SGHTA, CDR2 FQGNSA. Losses at the gene ends were 6 bases for V and 9 bases for J; bases not matched to a gene: 14. The CDR3 is 15 residues long. The CDR3 region has the DNA TGTGCCAGCAGACCTCCTGGACTAGATAATATTGAGCAGTTCTTC. Encoded protein: CASRPPGLDNIEQFF.

J is TRBJ2-2 and V is TRBV7-2; tentatively, D is TRBD1 or TRBD2 (5 bases each). Per germline, CDR1 SGHTA and CDR2 FQGNSA. The CDR3 is 15 residues long. Trimming shortened V by 5 bases and J by 5 bases, and 15 bases separated the two germline ends. CDR3 region: CASSLWGRKTGELFF. The CDR3 nucleotides are TGTGCCAGCAGCCTGTGGGGACGGAAGACCGGGGAGCTGTTTTTT.